This entry concerns a single TCR beta chain. The data stem from a study of blood T cell repertoires in COVID-19. Background on the study: Acute-phase and convalescent COVID-19 samples originated in the United States, Italy and Spain. The cDNA or gDNA used as material had been derived from T cells, B-cell-depleted T cells, or PBMCs.

The CDR3 contains 11 residues. CDR1 LNHDA and CDR2 SQIVND come from the germline V gene (reference sequence). Enrolled through a virtual design, the participants were between 18 and 89 years of age and came from about two dozen US areas. Two negative PCRs, clearance, or symptom resolution characterized the recovered Cohort 3 donors. Only in-frame clones appear in the TCRdb table, and some are missing; sequencing was by immunoSEQ multiplex PCR. The data hold about 310,000 clones, with about 91% observed a single time. Sequenced material: PBMCs or T cells enriched from blood (not recorded which). This TCR came from a middle-aged woman who had recovered from COVID-19. The chain combines TRBV19 with TRBJ1-1; D ambiguous. CDR3 sequence: CVSCGRAEAFF. Here the CDR3 DNA reads TGTGTCTCGTGCGGTCGCGCGGAAGCTTTCTTT.